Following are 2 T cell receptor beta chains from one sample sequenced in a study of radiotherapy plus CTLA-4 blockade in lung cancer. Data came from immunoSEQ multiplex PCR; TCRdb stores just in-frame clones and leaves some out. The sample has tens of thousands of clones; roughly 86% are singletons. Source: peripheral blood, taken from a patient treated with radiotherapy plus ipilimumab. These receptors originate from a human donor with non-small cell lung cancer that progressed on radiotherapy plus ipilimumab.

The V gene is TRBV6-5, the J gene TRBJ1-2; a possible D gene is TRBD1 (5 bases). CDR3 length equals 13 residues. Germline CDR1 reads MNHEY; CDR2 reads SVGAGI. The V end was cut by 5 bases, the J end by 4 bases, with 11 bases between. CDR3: CASSGGGAYGYTF. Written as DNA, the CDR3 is TGTGCCAGCAGTGGGGGGGGAGCCTATGGCTACACCTTC.

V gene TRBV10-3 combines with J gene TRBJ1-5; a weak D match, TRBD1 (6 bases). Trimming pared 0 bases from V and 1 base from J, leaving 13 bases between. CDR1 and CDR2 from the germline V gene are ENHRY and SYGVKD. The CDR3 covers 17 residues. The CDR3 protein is CAISESLGGRSNQPQHF. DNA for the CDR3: TGTGCCATCAGTGAGTCGCTTGGGGGCCGGAGCAATCAGCCCCAGCATTTT.